This is a list of T cell receptor beta chains from one sample in a study of cytomegalovirus exposure and HLA in healthy donors. Libraries were prepared by immunoSEQ multiplex PCR; TCRdb keeps only in-frame clonotypes and omits some of them. The table records roughly 170,000 clones, 84% of them present only once. The sample taken for sequencing was PBMCs. The receptor source for this set is a girl aged 2 to 9 in good health and CMV-seropositive. The CDR3 runs from the conserved cysteine through the conserved F or W. D genes are given only for firm matches. Not all rows give a size; the values are once, few, many and, for expanded clones, a class.

>.|TRBJ2-6|TRBV2|.
CASKFGALPGANVLTF
TGTGCCAGCAAGTTTGGGGCGCTTCCTGGGGCCAACGTCCTGACTTTC
>.|TRBJ2-3|TRBV27|TRBD2
CASSFAVGRAADTQYF
TGTGCCAGCAGCTTTGCGGTGGGGAGGGCAGCAGATACGCAGTATTTT
>.|TRBJ1-3|TRBV18|TRBD1
CASSPGTGKDTIYF
TGTGCCAGCTCCCCCGGGACAGGGAAAGACACCATATATTTT
>.|TRBJ1-3|TRBV9|.
CASSPGRTLLGNTIYF
TGTGCCAGCAGCCCCGGACGGACCCTACTAGGGAACACCATATATTTT
>.|TRBJ2-4|TRBV18|.
CASSPQGAKNIQYF
TGTGCCAGCTCACCACAGGGGGCCAAAAACATTCAGTACTTC
>.|TRBJ2-3|TRBV4-1|TRBD2
CASSRGLAGRGTDTQYF
TGCGCCAGCAGCCGCGGACTAGCGGGAAGGGGGACAGATACGCAGTATTTT
>.|TRBJ2-2|TRBV7-6|.
CASSPRTGELFF
TGTGCCAGCAGCCCCCGCACCGGGGAGCTGTTTTTT
>.|TRBJ1-6|TRBV13|TRBD1
CASSNNRDSLLHF
TGTGCCAGCAGCAACAACCGGGACAGCCTCCTCCACTTT
>.|TRBJ2-7|TRBV25-1|.
CASSEYLENEQYF
TGTGCCAGCAGTGAATATCTTGAGAACGAGCAGTACTTC
>.|TRBJ1-3|TRBV2|TRBD1
CASTEQGRGNTIYF
TGTGCCAGCACCGAACAGGGGCGGGGAAACACCATATATTTT
>.|TRBJ2-2|TRBV4-1|TRBD1
CASSPGQGMTGELFF
TGCGCCAGCAGCCCCGGACAGGGTATGACCGGGGAGCTGTTTTTT
>.|TRBJ1-2|TRBV5-4|TRBD1
CASSPTTGWHGYTF
TGTGCCAGCAGCCCAACGACAGGGTGGCATGGCTACACCTTC
>.|TRBJ2-7|TRBV14|.
CASSQRDFHEQYF
TGTGCCAGCAGCCAACGTGACTTTCACGAGCAGTACTTC
>.|TRBJ1-4|TRBV5-1|TRBD1
CASSAGTDGGIGDEKLFF
TGCGCCAGCAGCGCGGGGACAGATGGGGGGATAGGTGATGAAAAACTGTTTTTT
>.|TRBJ1-1|TRBV2|.
CASNRGQNTEAFF
TGTGCCAGCAATAGGGGCCAGAACACTGAAGCTTTCTTT
>.|TRBJ1-1|TRBV30|.
CAWSVPGRTEAFF
TGTGCCTGGAGTGTTCCAGGCCGCACTGAAGCTTTCTTT
>.|TRBJ2-1|TRBV5-6|.
CASSSYYDSYNEQFF
TGTGCCAGCAGCTCCTACTATGACTCCTACAATGAGCAGTTCTTC
>.|TRBJ1-3|TRBV5-6|.
CASNRAYSGNTIYF
TGTGCCAGCAACAGGGCATACTCTGGAAACACCATATATTTT
>.|TRBJ2-4|TRBV13|.
CASSFSWPRENIQYF
TGTGCCAGCAGCTTCTCTTGGCCTAGAGAAAACATTCAGTACTTC
>few|TRBJ2-1|TRBV5-1|TRBD1
CASSLGQGTEQFF
TGCGCCAGCAGCTTAGGACAGGGCACTGAGCAGTTCTTC
>.|TRBJ1-2|TRBV30|TRBD1
CASETGFNYGYTF
TGTGCCAGCGAGACAGGGTTTAACTATGGCTACACCTTC
>.|TRBJ2-1|TRBV4-1|.
CASSQVLVGNEQFF
TGCGCCAGCAGCCAAGTACTAGTAGGCAATGAGCAGTTCTTC
>.|TRBJ1-2|TRBV5-4|TRBD1
CASSLGGRGLYGYTF
TGTGCCAGCAGCTTGGGGGGCAGGGGGCTGTATGGCTACACCTTC
>.|TRBJ2-1|TRBV7-3|.
CASRLGGLSYSEQFF
TGTGCCAGCAGACTCGGGGGTTTGTCTTACAGTGAGCAGTTCTTC
>.|TRBJ2-7|TRBV7-3|.
CASSLGGRGHEQYF
TGTGCCAGCAGCCTAGGGGGGAGGGGCCACGAGCAGTACTTC
>.|TRBJ1-3|TRBV4-2|.
CASSQVGRAIHSGNTIYF
TGTGCCAGCAGCCAAGTGGGCAGGGCGATTCACTCTGGAAACACCATATATTTT
>.|TRBJ2-6|TRBV30|.
CAQFVSGANVLTF
TGTGCGCAGTTTGTCTCTGGGGCCAACGTCCTGACTTTC
>.|TRBJ2-1|TRBV5-1|TRBD2
CASSLELAGRGNEQFF
TGCGCCAGCAGCTTGGAACTAGCGGGGCGGGGCAATGAGCAGTTCTTC
>.|TRBJ2-3|TRBV6-5|TRBD2
CASSYRGLAGTDTQYF
TGTGCCAGCAGTTACAGGGGACTAGCGGGAACAGATACGCAGTATTTT
>.|TRBJ1-6|TRBV6-1|.
CASSDLALPNNSPLHF
TGTGCCAGCAGTGATCTAGCCCTGCCCAATAATTCACCCCTCCACTTT
>.|TRBJ1-5|TRBV2|TRBD1
CASSVMTGGGSKPQHF
TGTGCCAGCAGTGTAATGACAGGGGGCGGAAGCAAGCCCCAGCATTTT
>.|TRBJ2-7|TRBV29-1|TRBD2
CSVAFSGTSGENYEQYF
TGCAGCGTTGCGTTCTCCGGGACTAGCGGGGAGAACTACGAGCAGTACTTC
>few|TRBJ2-1|TRBV7-3|.
CASSLETRSYNEQFF
TGTGCCAGCAGCTTAGAAACTAGATCCTACAATGAGCAGTTCTTC
>.|TRBJ1-2|TRBV29-1|.
CSVEAGHPLNYGYTF
TGCAGCGTTGAGGCGGGGCACCCCCTTAACTATGGCTACACCTTC
>.|TRBJ1-1|TRBV5-1|.
CASSLADRNTEAFF
TGCGCCAGCAGCTTAGCGGACAGGAACACTGAAGCTTTCTTT
>.|TRBJ1-6|TRBV13|TRBD1
CASSLGRDRDSYNSPLHF
TGTGCCAGCAGCTTAGGCAGGGACAGGGACTCCTATAATTCACCCCTCCACTTT
>.|TRBJ2-1|TRBV5-1|TRBD1
CASSWGTGLVEQFF
TGCGCCAGCAGCTGGGGGACAGGGCTCGTGGAGCAGTTCTTC
>.|TRBJ2-5|TRBV30|.
CASDRPQETQYF
TGTGCCTCGGACAGACCCCAAGAGACCCAGTACTTC
>.|TRBJ2-7|TRBV28|TRBD1
CASSFVGRGSREQYF
TGTGCCAGCAGTTTCGTCGGCAGGGGGAGTAGGGAGCAGTACTTC
>few|TRBJ1-1|TRBV9|TRBD1
CASSVRGGKDEAFF
TGTGCCAGCAGCGTAAGAGGGGGCAAGGATGAAGCTTTCTTT
>.|TRBJ1-5|TRBV21-1|.
CASLLTGTSNQPQHF
TGTGCCAGCTTATTAACAGGGACAAGCAATCAGCCCCAGCATTTT
>.|TRBJ2-6|TRBV7-2|.
CASSPLRGSGANVLTF
TGTGCCAGCAGCCCGCTCAGGGGTTCGGGGGCCAACGTCCTGACTTTC
>.|TRBJ2-3|TRBV4-2|TRBD2
CASSQATSGGSTDTQYF
TGTGCCAGCAGCCAAGCAACTAGCGGGGGTTCCACAGATACGCAGTATTTT
>.|TRBJ1-2|TRBV11-2|.
CASSHYGLNYGYTF
TGTGCCAGCAGCCATTATGGGCTTAACTATGGCTACACCTTC